The table lists the clone carrying this T cell receptor (beta chain) with a few counts. Its specificity is not known. The sample belongs to a study of vaccination and CD4 T cells after COVID-19. As to treatment: approximately 9-day PBMC culture with coronavirus spike peptide pools or control peptides (ViraFEST assay). V lost 6 bases and J lost 2, with 10 bases in between. This CDR3 comprises 13 residues. The Oncomine TCR Beta short-read assay was applied to DNA of cultured CD4+ T cells. TCRdb reprocessed the PCR reads via MiXCR and lists one record per CDR3 protein. Among 15,000 to 20,000 distinct CDR3 sequences listed, 65% to 80% were seen once.

The clonotype originates from a human donor who had recovered from COVID-19. The sequenced sample was CD4+ T cells from blood, cultured in vitro. The rearrangement links TRBV12-3 or TRBV12-4 to TRBJ1-1; tentative D call: TRBD1 (5 bases). The CDR3 region is CASRETANTEAFF. CDR3 sequence (DNA): TGTGCCAGCAGAGAGACAGCTAACACTGAAGCTTTCTTT.